This T cell receptor beta chain emerged from a study of cytomegalovirus exposure and HLA in healthy donors. Study observations and caveats: The study had only CMV serostatus as immune exposure information. Researchers catalogued 150 or so TCR beta chains as cytomegalovirus-associated. HLA alleles showed associations with around 15,000 TCR beta sequences in a later analysis, at a 0.05 false discovery rate.

In the case of this clone: Its antigen is currently unknown.

Primers for the PCR totalled 60 Vbeta and 13 Jbeta. Assay: immunoSEQ multiplex PCR; the TCRdb copy retains only in-frame clones and omits some. The sample contains 130,000 to 150,000 clones, approximately 74% of which appear only once. Germline values: CDR1 MNHEY, CDR2 SVGAGI. The CDR3 covers 16 residues. Trimming shortened V by 0 bases and J by 0 bases, and 12 bases separated the two germline ends. This sequence was found in a man aged 18 to 35 in good health and CMV-seropositive. This chain uses TRBV6-5 with TRBJ2-7; D is undetermined. Sequencing was carried out using PBMCs. CDR3 loop: CASSYSSGSLSYEQYF. The CDR3 region has the DNA TGTGCCAGCAGTTACTCATCGGGTAGCCTCTCCTACGAGCAGTACTTC.